Given below is one T cell receptor (beta chain) in context. The V end was cut by 2 bases, the J end by 2 bases, with 8 bases between. CDR3 size: 14 residues. Per the germline V gene, CDR1 is MNHEY and CDR2 is SVGAGI. The source of the sample is a study of T cells after yellow fever vaccination. Universal primer sites and UMIs were introduced during 5'RACE template-switching synthesis of TCR cDNA. From the 5' RACE reads, TCRdb called clonotypes with MiXCR, one entry per CDR3 protein. This table holds nearly 350,000 distinct CDR3 sequences, roughly 8.4% found once. This material consisted of PBMCs, taken about 41 days after the first yellow fever vaccination. The TCR originated in a man aged 18 to 30 who received the YFV17D yellow fever vaccine. The chain carries TRBV6-5 and TRBJ2-3; possible D gene TRBD2, 7 bases. In nucleotides, the CDR3 is TGTGCCAGCAGTTACCGGGGGGCCACAGATACGCAGTATTTT. Translated, it gives CASSYRGATDTQYF.